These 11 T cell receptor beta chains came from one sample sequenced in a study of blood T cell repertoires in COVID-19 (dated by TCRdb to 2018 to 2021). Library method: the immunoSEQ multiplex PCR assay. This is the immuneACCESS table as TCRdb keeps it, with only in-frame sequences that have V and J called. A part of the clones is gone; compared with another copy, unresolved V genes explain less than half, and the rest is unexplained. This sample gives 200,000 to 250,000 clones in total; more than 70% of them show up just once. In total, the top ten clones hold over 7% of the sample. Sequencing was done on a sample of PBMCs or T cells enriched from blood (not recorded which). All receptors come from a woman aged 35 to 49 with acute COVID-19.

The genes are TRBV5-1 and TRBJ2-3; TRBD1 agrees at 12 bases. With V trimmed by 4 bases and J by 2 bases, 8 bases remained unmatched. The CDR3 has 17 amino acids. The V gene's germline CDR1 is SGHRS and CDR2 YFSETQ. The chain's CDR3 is CASSHRGTGGVTDTQYF. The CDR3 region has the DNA TGCGCCAGCAGCCACCGAGGGACAGGGGGCGTCACAGATACGCAGTATTTT. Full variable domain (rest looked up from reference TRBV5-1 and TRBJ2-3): KAGVTQTPRYLIKTRGQQVTLSCSPISGHRSVSWYQQTPGQGLQFLFEYFSETQRNKGNFPGRFSGRQFSNSRSEMNVSTLELGDSALYLCASSHRGTGGVTDTQYFGPGTRLTVL.

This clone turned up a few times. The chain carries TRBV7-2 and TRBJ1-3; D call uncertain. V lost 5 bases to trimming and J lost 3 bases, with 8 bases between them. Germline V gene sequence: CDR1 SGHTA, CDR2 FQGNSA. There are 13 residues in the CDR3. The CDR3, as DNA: TGTGCCAGCAGCAGAGGTGGTGGAAACACCATATATTTT. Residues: CASSRGGGNTIYF.

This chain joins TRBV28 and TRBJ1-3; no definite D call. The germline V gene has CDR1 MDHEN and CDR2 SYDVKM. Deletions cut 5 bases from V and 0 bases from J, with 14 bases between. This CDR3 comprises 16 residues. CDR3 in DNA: TGTGCCAGCAGTCCCCCCCCAGGATTCTCTGGAAACACCATATATTTT. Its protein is CASSPPPGFSGNTIYF.

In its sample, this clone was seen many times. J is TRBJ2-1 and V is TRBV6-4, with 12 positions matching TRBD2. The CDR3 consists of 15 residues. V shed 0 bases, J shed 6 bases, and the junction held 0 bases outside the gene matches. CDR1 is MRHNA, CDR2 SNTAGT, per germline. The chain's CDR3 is CASSDSTSGSNEQFF. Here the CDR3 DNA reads TGTGCCAGCAGTGACTCGACTAGCGGGAGCAATGAGCAGTTCTTC.

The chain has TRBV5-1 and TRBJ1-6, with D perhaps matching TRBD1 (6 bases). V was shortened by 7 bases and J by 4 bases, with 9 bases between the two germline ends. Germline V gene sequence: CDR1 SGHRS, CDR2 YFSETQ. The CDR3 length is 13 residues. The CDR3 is CASGDNYNSPLHF. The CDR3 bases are TGCGCCAGCGGGGACAATTATAATTCACCCCTCCACTTT.

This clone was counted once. The CDR3 protein is CASRTPAGMGNTIYF. The CDR3 DNA is TGTGCCAGCAGGACCCCGGCAGGGATGGGAAACACCATATATTTT. This rearrangement joins TRBV6-5 to TRBJ1-3, with D possibly matching TRBD1 (5 bases). The V end lost 6 bases, the J end lost 4 bases, and 16 bases lay between the germline ends. The CDR3 is made up of 15 amino acids. Per the germline V gene, CDR1 is MNHEY and CDR2 is SVGAGI.

The CDR3 DNA reads as TGCGCCAGCAGTGAGAGGACTAGCGGGCCCAATGAGCAGTTCTTC. Its protein is CASSERTSGPNEQFF. The chain links TRBV10-1 to TRBJ2-1, with TRBD2 identical over 11 bases. The V segment lost 2 bases and the J segment 6 bases; nucleotides outside the gene matches: 3. This CDR3 has 15 amino acids. Germline V gives CDR1 WNHNN, CDR2 SYGVQD (reference sequence).

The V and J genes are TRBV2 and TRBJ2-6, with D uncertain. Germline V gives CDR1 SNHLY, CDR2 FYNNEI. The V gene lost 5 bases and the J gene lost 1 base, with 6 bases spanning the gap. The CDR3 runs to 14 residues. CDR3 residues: CASSPPSGANVLTF. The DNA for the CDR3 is TGTGCCAGCAGTCCCCCATCTGGGGCCAACGTCCTGACTTTC. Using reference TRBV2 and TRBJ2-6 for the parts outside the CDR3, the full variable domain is EPEVTQTPSHQVTQMGQEVILRCVPISNHLYFYWYRQILGQKVEFLVSFYNNEISEKSEIFDDQFSVERPDGSNFTLKIRSTKLEDSAMYFCASSPPSGANVLTFGAGSRLTVL.

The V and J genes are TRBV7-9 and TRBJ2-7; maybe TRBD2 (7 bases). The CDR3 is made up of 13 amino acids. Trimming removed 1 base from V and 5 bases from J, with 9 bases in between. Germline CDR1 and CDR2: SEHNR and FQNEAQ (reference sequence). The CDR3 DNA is TGTGCCAGCAGCTTAGTAGGGGGGGACGAGCAGTACTTC. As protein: CASSLVGGDEQYF.

Here the CDR3 reads CASRRDRGHENTGELFF. CDR3 nucleotide sequence: TGTGCCAGCAGGCGGGACAGGGGACATGAAAACACCGGGGAGCTGTTTTTT. V gene TRBV27 combines with J gene TRBJ2-2; TRBD1 agrees at 10 bases. The CDR3 sequence is 17 residues long. CDR1 is MNHEY and CDR2 is SMNVEV in the germline V gene (reference sequence). The V segment lost 6 bases and the J segment 2 bases; nucleotides outside the gene matches: 9.

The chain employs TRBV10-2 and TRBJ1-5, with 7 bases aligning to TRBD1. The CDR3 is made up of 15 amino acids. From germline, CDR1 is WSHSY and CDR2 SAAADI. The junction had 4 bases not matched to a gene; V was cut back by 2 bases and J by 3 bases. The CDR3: CASSEHDRVNQPQHF. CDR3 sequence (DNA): TGCGCCAGCAGTGAGCACGACAGGGTCAATCAGCCCCAGCATTTT.